Presented here are 21 T cell receptor beta chains from one specimen sequenced in a study of blood T cell repertoires in COVID-19. Produced via immunoSEQ multiplex PCR; TCRdb's table is partial and in-frame only. Of some 160,000 clones in the sample, around 85% were seen once. Specimen: peripheral blood. These receptors originate from a woman older than 75 with COVID-19, enrolled during active disease.

The rearrangement links TRBV4-2 to TRBJ2-3, with unresolved D. V was pared by 0 bases and J by 1 base, with 8 bases between. CDR1 and CDR2 from the germline V gene are LGHNA and YNFKEQ. This CDR3 has 15 amino acids. The CDR3 DNA reads TGTGCCAGCAGCCAAGACGAGTCTGGCACAGATACGCAGTATTTT. Encoded protein: CASSQDESGTDTQYF.

The chain recombines TRBV12-5 with TRBJ1-5; D gene uncertain. The CDR3 has 11 residues. Germline V lookup: CDR1 LGHNT, CDR2 FRNRAP. V was clipped by 6 bases and J by 7 bases, with 7 bases between them. The DNA of the CDR3 is TGTGCTAGTGGGGCGGGCCAGCCCCAGCATTTT. Encoded protein: CASGAGQPQHF.

The chain employs TRBV9 and TRBJ2-7, with 8 bases matching TRBD1. V shed 0 bases, J shed 2 bases, and the junction held 4 bases outside the gene matches. The germline V gene encodes CDR1 SGDLS and CDR2 YYNGEE. The length of the CDR3 is 15 residues. This CDR3 reads CASSVGNRGTYEQYF. The CDR3 DNA sequence: TGTGCCAGCAGCGTAGGCAACAGGGGGACCTACGAGCAGTACTTC. Supplemented by reference TRBV9 and TRBJ2-7, the full variable domain reads DSGVTQTPKHLITATGQRVTLRCSPRSGDLSVYWYQQSLDQGLQFLIQYYNGEERAKGNILERFSAQQFPDLHSELNLSSLELGDSALYFCASSVGNRGTYEQYFGPGTRLTVT.

The rearrangement joins TRBV28 to TRBJ2-5, with 9 bases fitting TRBD2. The CDR3 is 17 residues long. Germline lookup yields CDR1 MDHEN and CDR2 SYDVKM. The V and J ends lost 2 bases and 1 base, in that order; junction bases with no gene match: 8. CDR3 sequence (DNA): TGTGCCAGCAGTTTACCCCCCGGGACTAGCAGCCAAGAGACCCAGTACTTC. Its translation is CASSLPPGTSSQETQYF.

Comments on this clone: At one of its ends the junction is not consistent with the germline gene, which may arise from a read error. The V and J genes are TRBV7-7 and TRBJ2-3, with TRBD1 as a possible D gene (5 bases). This CDR3 region has 14 residues. Germline-derived CDR1 and CDR2 are SSHAT and FNYEAQ (reference sequence). Written as DNA, the CDR3 is TGTGCTAGCAGCTTAAAGGGGCGAACAGATACGCAGTATTTT. It translates to CASSLKGRTDTQYF.

The genes are TRBV13 and TRBJ1-5; no firm D call. In germline, CDR1 is PRHDT, CDR2 FYEKMQ (reference sequence). The V end lost 0 bases, the J end lost 6 bases, and 9 bases lay between the germline ends. The CDR3 length is 14 residues. The CDR3 nucleotides read TGTGCCAGCAGCTTAGGGGGAGGGAGTCAGCCCCAGCATTTT. Translating gives CASSLGGGSQPQHF.

The chain recombines TRBV6-5 with TRBJ1-2, with D uncertain. This CDR3 has 15 residues. CDR1 is MNHEY, CDR2 SVGAGI, per germline. V was shortened by 0 bases and J by 4 bases, with 12 bases between the two germline ends. The CDR3: CASSYSRASPYGYTF. Written as DNA, the CDR3 is TGTGCCAGCAGTTACTCGCGGGCTTCTCCCTATGGCTACACCTTC.

CDR3 loop: CASTLDSYGYTF. The CDR3 region has the DNA TGTGCCAGCACACTGGACAGCTATGGCTACACCTTC. The genes are TRBV28 and TRBJ1-2; a possible D gene is TRBD1 (6 bases). Germline CDR1 reads MDHEN; CDR2 reads SYDVKM. The CDR3 runs to 12 residues. V gave up 7 bases and J gave up 4 bases, with 10 bases separating them.

This clone has at least ten counts. The chain employs TRBV19 and TRBJ1-1; a possible D gene is TRBD1 (6 bases). Germline CDR1 is LNHDA and CDR2 is SQIVND (reference sequence). Trimming cost V 5 bases and J 2 bases, with 12 bases left between them. The CDR3 consists of 14 residues. The CDR3 sequence: CASSSDRSNTEAFF. In DNA form, the CDR3 reads TGTGCCAGTAGTTCAGACAGGTCTAACACTGAAGCTTTCTTT.

The chain recombines TRBV19 with TRBJ1-5; 7 bases are a match to TRBD1. This CDR3 has 15 residues. V trimming: 6 bases; J trimming: 0 bases; junction bases outside the gene matches: 5. Germline CDR1 is LNHDA and CDR2 is SQIVND (reference sequence). DNA of the CDR3: TGTGCCAGTAGGGACAGGCCGTATAGCAATCAGCCCCAGCATTTT. Encoded protein: CASRDRPYSNQPQHF.

This rearrangement joins TRBV19 to TRBJ2-7; 9 bases map to TRBD2. The CDR3 consists of 13 residues. The V gene's germline CDR1 is LNHDA and CDR2 SQIVND (reference sequence). The CDR3 loop reads CATAGAGGHEQYF. The CDR3, as DNA: TGTGCTACGGCAGGGGCGGGAGGGCACGAGCAGTACTTC. The full variable domain, completed using reference TRBV19 and TRBJ2-7, is DGGITQSPKYLFRKEGQNVTLSCEQNLNHDAMYWYRQDPGQGLRLIYYSQIVNDFQKGDIAEGYSVSREKKESFPLTVTSAQKNPTAFYLCATAGAGGHEQYFGPGTRLTVT.

As for this clone: This same CDR3 is encoded by further DNA sequences in the sample. V is TRBV5-1 and J is TRBJ2-7; D is ambiguous. The CDR3 covers 12 residues. V was shortened by 1 base and J by 1 base, with 3 bases between the two germline ends. Germline V gene lookup returns CDR1 SGHRS and CDR2 YFSETQ. The CDR3 coding sequence is TGCGCCAGCAGCTTGTCTTCCTACGAGCAGTACTTC. It encodes CASSLSSYEQYF.

Written as DNA, the CDR3 is TGTGCCAGCAGTCCACAGGGAGCTAACTATGGCTACACCTTC. Its protein is CASSPQGANYGYTF. The chain has TRBV6-2 or TRBV6-3 and TRBJ1-2; D is possibly TRBD1 (6 bases). Germline loops: CDR1 MNHEY, CDR2 SVGEGT. Between the trimmed V and J ends, which lost 5 bases and 0 bases, there was a span of 10 bases. CDR3 length: 14 residues.

The chain combines TRBV15 with TRBJ2-5, with 8 bases that match TRBD2. The length of the CDR3 is 17 residues. With V trimmed by 1 base and J by 2 bases, 9 bases remained unmatched. Germline CDR1 is LNHNV and CDR2 is YYDKDF (reference sequence). The CDR3 protein is CATSRVNGGGGQETQYF. In DNA, the CDR3 is TGTGCCACCAGCAGAGTCAACGGGGGGGGCGGTCAAGAGACCCAGTACTTC.

This rearrangement joins TRBV5-1 to TRBJ2-7, with D maybe TRBD1 (5 bases). Trimming removed 0 bases from V and 11 bases from J, with 18 bases in between. Germline V gene lookup returns CDR1 SGHRS and CDR2 YFSETQ. The CDR3 runs to 14 residues. The CDR3 sequence is CASSLARRGPAEYF. CDR3 sequence (DNA): TGCGCCAGCAGCTTGGCCCGAAGGGGTCCCGCGGAGTACTTC.

This sequence joins TRBV5-1 and TRBJ1-1; D might be TRBD1 (5 bases). V lost 6 bases to trimming and J lost 5 bases, with 17 bases between them. Germline CDR1 is SGHRS and CDR2 is YFSETQ. This CDR3 comprises 14 residues. CDR3 coding DNA: TGCGCCAGCAAGATGGATAATAAGGGGACTGAAGCTTTCTTT. Translated: CASKMDNKGTEAFF. Combining the CDR3 with reference TRBV5-1 and TRBJ1-1 gives the whole variable domain KAGVTQTPRYLIKTRGQQVTLSCSPISGHRSVSWYQQTPGQGLQFLFEYFSETQRNKGNFPGRFSGRQFSNSRSEMNVSTLELGDSALYLCASKMDNKGTEAFFGQGTRLTVV.

The DNA for the CDR3 is TGTGCCAGCAGCCGCCTCGGCGGGAGGGGGTACAATGAGCAGTTCTTC. Translation: CASSRLGGRGYNEQFF. The V gene is TRBV27, the J gene TRBJ2-1; 9 positions agree with TRBD2. The germline V gene has CDR1 MNHEY and CDR2 SMNVEV (reference sequence). With V trimmed by 6 bases and J by 4 bases, 10 bases remained unmatched. This CDR3 is 16 amino acids long.

The V gene is TRBV9, the J gene TRBJ1-3, with TRBD1 matching over 7 bases. Germline loops: CDR1 SGDLS, CDR2 YYNGEE. With V trimmed by 4 bases and J by 1 base, 2 bases remained unmatched. The CDR3 has 14 residues. CDR3 in amino acids: CASSPGGSGNTIYF. The CDR3 coding sequence is TGTGCCAGCAGCCCAGGGGGATCTGGAAACACCATATATTTT.

J is TRBJ1-4 and V is TRBV7-9, with a weak D call TRBD1 (6 bases). The CDR3 covers 13 residues. CDR1 and CDR2 (germline): SEHNR, FQNEAQ (reference sequence). V was pared by 3 bases and J by 8 bases, with 10 bases between. CDR3 coding DNA: TGTGCCAGCAGCTTCGGGACAAACGAAAAACTGTTTTTT. As protein: CASSFGTNEKLFF.

V is TRBV9 and J is TRBJ2-5, with a weak D call TRBD2 (6 bases). Trimming left V 0 bases short and J 5 bases short, with 14 bases between. The CDR3 is made up of 15 amino acids. Germline CDR1 is SGDLS and CDR2 is YYNGEE. CDR3 loop: CASSVGSSGEETQYF. The CDR3, as DNA: TGTGCCAGCAGCGTAGGTTCCTCGGGGGAGGAGACCCAGTACTTC.

This chain connects TRBV10-3 to TRBJ1-1; tentatively, D is TRBD1 (5 bases). V shed 2 bases and J shed 2 bases, with 12 bases lying between them. This CDR3 has 15 amino acids. In germline, CDR1 is ENHRY, CDR2 SYGVKD. The CDR3 bases are TGTGCCATCAGTGAGAACACCGGGACTAACACTGAAGCTTTCTTT. It codes for CAISENTGTNTEAFF.